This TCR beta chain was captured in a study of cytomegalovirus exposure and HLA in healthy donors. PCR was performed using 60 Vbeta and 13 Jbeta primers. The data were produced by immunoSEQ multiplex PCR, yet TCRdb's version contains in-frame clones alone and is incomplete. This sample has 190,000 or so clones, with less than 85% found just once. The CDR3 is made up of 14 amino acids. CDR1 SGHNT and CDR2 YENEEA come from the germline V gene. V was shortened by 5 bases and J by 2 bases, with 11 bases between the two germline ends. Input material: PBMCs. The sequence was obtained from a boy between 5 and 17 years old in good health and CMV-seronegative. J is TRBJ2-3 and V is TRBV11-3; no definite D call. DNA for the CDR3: TGTGCCAGCAGCGCTAGAGCTACCACAGATACGCAGTATTTT. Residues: CASSARATTDTQYF.